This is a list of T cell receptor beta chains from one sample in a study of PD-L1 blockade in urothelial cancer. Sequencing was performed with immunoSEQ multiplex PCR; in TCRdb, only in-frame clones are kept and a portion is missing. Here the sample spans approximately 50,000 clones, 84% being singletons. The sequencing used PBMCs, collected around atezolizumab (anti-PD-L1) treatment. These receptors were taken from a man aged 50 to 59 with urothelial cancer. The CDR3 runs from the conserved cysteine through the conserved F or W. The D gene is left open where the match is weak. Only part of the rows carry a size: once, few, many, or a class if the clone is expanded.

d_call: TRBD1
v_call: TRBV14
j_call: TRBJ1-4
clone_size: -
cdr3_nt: TGTGCCAGCAGCCAAGATCTGGGACAGGGGAACGAAAAACTGTTTTTT
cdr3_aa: CASSQDLGQGNEKLFF

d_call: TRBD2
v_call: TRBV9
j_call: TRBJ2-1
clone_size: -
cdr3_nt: TGTGCCAGCAGCGTAGCGGGAGGGGCTCCTGGGGACAATGAGCAGTTCTTC
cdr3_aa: CASSVAGGAPGDNEQFF

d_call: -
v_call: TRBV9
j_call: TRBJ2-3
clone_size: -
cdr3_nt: TGTGCCAGCAGCCAGGGAGCGGGTATCACAGATACGCAGTATTTT
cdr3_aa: CASSQGAGITDTQYF

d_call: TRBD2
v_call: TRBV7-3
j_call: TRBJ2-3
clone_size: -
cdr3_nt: TGTGCCAGCAGCTTAGCGGGGGGGCGGAATACGCAGTATTTT
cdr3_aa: CASSLAGGRNTQYF

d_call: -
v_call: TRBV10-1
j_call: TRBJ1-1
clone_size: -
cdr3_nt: TGCGCCAGCAGTGAGTCGCGGGGGGCGGGCACTGAAGCTTTCTTT
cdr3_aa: CASSESRGAGTEAFF

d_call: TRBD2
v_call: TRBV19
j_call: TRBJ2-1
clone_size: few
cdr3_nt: TGTGCCAGTAGAACTAGCGGGAGTGTCTACAATGAGCAGTTCTTC
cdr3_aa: CASRTSGSVYNEQFF

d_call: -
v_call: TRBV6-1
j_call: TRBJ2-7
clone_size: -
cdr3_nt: TGTGCCAGCACAGGGGCTTTGGGGTACGAGCAGTACTTC
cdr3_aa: CASTGALGYEQYF

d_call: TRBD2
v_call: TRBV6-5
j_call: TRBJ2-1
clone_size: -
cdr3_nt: TGTGCCAGCAGTACAGCGGGGGGGCAGAATGAGCAGTTCTTC
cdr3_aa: CASSTAGGQNEQFF

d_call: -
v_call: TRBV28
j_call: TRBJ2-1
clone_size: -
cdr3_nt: TGTGCCAGCAGTTTCCCCGGTTACAATGAGCAGTTCTTC
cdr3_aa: CASSFPGYNEQFF

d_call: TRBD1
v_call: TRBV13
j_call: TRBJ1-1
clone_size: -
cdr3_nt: TGTGCCAGCAGCGACAGGGGGAGCGCCACTGAAGCTTTCTTT
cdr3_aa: CASSDRGSATEAFF

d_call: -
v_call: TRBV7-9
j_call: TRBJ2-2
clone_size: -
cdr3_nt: TGTGCCAGCAGCTTTTTAGCCAACACCGGGGAGCTGTTTTTT
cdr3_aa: CASSFLANTGELFF

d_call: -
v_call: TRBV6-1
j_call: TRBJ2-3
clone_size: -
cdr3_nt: TGTGCCAGCAGGAGTCTTTTGACGCAGTATTTT
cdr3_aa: CASRSLLTQYF

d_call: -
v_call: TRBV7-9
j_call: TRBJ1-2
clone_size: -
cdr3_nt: TGTGCCAGCAGCATCGACAGTCACGGCTACACCTTC
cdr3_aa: CASSIDSHGYTF

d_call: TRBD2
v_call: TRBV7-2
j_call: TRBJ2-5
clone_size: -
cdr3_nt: TGTGCCAGCAGCTTAGAGGCGGGAGGCCTTTCTAGGACCCAGTACTTC
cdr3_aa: CASSLEAGGLSRTQYF

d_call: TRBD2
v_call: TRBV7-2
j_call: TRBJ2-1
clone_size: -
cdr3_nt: TGTGCCAGCAGCCTCGCTAGCGGGAGGGGGAATGAGCAGTTCTTC
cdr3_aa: CASSLASGRGNEQFF

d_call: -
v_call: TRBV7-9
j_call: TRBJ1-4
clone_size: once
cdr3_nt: TGTGCCAGCAGCTTCGGACTAAATGAAAAACTGTTTTTT
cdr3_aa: CASSFGLNEKLFF

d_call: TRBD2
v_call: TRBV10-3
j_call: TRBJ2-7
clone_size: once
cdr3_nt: TGTGCCATCAGTGAGTCGAAACTAGCGGGATCCTACGAGCAGTACTTC
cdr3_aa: CAISESKLAGSYEQYF

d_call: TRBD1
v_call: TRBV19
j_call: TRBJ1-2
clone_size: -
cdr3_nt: TGTGCCAGTAGCCGGGACAGTACTAACTATGGCTACACCTTC
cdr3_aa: CASSRDSTNYGYTF

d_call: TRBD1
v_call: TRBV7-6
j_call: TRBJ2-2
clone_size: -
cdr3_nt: TGTGCCAGCAGCCCCCCCGGGACAGGGGAAACCGGGGAGCTGTTTTTT
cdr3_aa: CASSPPGTGETGELFF

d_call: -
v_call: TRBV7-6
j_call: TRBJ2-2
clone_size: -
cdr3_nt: TGTGCCAGCAGCCGAGAGACAGGGAACACCGGGGAGCTGTTTTTT
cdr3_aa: CASSRETGNTGELFF

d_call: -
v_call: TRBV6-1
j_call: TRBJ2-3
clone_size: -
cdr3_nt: TGTGCCAGCAGACCACAACGGGGGGCCGAGGATACGCAGTATTTT
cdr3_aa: CASRPQRGAEDTQYF

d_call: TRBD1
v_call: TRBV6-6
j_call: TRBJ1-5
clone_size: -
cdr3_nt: TGTGCCAGCATCAACGGACAGGGGGCCAATCAGCCCCAGCATTTT
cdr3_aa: CASINGQGANQPQHF

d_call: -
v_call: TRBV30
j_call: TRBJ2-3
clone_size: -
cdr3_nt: TGTGCCTGGAGTACCCAGGCAACCACAGATACGCAGTATTTT
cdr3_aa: CAWSTQATTDTQYF

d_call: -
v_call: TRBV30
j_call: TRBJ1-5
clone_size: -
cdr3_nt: TGTGCCTGGAGTGTACGGGGGGGGCCCCAGCATTTT
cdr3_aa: CAWSVRGGPQHF

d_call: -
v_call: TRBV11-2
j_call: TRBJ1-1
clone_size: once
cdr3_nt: TGTGCCAGCAGCTCAATCATCATGAACACTGAAGCTTTCTTT
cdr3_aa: CASSSIIMNTEAFF

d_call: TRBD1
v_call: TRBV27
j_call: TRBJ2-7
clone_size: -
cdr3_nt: TGTGCCAGCAGTTCTGGACAGGGGCCCACCCTAATCTACGAGCAGTACTTC
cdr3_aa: CASSSGQGPTLIYEQYF

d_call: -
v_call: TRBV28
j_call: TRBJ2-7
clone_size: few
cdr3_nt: TGTGCCAGCACCAGGGTGGGGCGAGGGGGTACCTACGAGCAGTACTTC
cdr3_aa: CASTRVGRGGTYEQYF

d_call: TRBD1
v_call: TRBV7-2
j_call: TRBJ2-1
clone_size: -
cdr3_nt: TGTGCCAGCAGCACCACGACAGGGTGGCAGTTCTTC
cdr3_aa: CASSTTTGWQFF

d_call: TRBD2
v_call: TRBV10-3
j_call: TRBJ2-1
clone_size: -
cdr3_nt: TGTGCCACCGGGACTACCTCCTACAATGAGCAGTTCTTC
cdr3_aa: CATGTTSYNEQFF

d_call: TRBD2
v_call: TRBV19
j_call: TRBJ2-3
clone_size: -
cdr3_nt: TGTGCCAGTAGCGGGACTAGCGGGGGTTTTAGCACAGATACGCAGTATTTT
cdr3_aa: CASSGTSGGFSTDTQYF

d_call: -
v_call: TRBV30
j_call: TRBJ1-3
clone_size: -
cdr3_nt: TGTGCCTGGGGCGGAAACACCATATATTTT
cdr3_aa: CAWGGNTIYF

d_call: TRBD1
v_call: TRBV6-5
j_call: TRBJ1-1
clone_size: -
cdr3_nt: TGTGCCAGCAGTTACTGGACAGGGGCTGAAGCTTTCTTT
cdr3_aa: CASSYWTGAEAFF

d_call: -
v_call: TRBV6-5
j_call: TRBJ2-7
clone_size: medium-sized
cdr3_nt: TGTGCCAGCAGACCTCCTCTAGGACTCAGCGAGCAGTACTTC
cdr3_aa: CASRPPLGLSEQYF

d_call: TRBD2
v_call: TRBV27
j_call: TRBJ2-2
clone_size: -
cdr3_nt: TGTGCCAGCCATCTAGCGGGGGCGGGCACCGGGGAGCTGTTTTTT
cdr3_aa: CASHLAGAGTGELFF

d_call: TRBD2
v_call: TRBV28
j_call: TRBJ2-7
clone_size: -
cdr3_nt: TGTGCCAGCCGAGCGGGAAGCTCCTACGAGCAGTACTTC
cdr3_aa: CASRAGSSYEQYF

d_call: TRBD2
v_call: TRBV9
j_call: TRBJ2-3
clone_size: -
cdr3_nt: TGTGCCAGCAGCGTACAACTAGCGGGAGTTTCAGATACGCAGTATTTT
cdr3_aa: CASSVQLAGVSDTQYF

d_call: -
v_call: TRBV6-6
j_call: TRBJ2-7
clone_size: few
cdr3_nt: TGTGCCAGCAGTTACGGCCAGGGAAGAGCTGGGCAGTACTTC
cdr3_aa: CASSYGQGRAGQYF

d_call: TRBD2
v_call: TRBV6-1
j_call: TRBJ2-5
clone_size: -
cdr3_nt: TGTGCCAGCAGTGAATTCGGGGGGGAGACCCAGTACTTC
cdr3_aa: CASSEFGGETQYF

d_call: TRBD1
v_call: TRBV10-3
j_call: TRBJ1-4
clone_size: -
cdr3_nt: TGTGCCATCAGTGAAGGACAGGGCTATAATGAAAAACTGTTTTTT
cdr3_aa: CAISEGQGYNEKLFF

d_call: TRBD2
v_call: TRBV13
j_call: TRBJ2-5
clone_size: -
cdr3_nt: TGTGCCAGCAGCCGCGCGCCCGGGAGGGGGGAGACCCAGTACTTC
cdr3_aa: CASSRAPGRGETQYF

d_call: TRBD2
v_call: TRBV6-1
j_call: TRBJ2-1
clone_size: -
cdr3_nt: TGTGCCAGCAGTGAGGCTAGCGGGGGGACCTCATCCTACAATGAGCAGTTCTTC
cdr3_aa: CASSEASGGTSSYNEQFF

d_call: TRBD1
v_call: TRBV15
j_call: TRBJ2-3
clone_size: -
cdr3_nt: TGTGCCACCAGCAGCGGACAGGGCAGTCCCCCTAGCACAGATACGCAGTATTTT
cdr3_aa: CATSSGQGSPPSTDTQYF

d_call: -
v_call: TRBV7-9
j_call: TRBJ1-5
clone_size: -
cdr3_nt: TGTGCCAGCAGCTTTCCGGGTCCCAATCAGCCCCAGCATTTT
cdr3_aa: CASSFPGPNQPQHF

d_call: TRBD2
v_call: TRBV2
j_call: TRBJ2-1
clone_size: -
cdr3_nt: TGTGCCAGCAGTGAATCTAGCGGCCAGTTCTTC
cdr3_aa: CASSESSGQFF

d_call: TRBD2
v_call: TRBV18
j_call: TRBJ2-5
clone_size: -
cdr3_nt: TGTGCCAGCTCCCAATTAGCGGGAGGGGAGACCCAGTACTTC
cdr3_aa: CASSQLAGGETQYF

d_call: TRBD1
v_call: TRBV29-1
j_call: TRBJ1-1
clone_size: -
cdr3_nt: TGCAGCGTTGACAGGGGGTCGGGAACTGAAGCTTTCTTT
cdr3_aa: CSVDRGSGTEAFF

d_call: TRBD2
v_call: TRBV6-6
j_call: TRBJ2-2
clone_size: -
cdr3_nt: TGTGCCAGCAGTTACAGGCGGGAGGGCCAGACCGGGGAGCTGTTTTTT
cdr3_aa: CASSYRREGQTGELFF

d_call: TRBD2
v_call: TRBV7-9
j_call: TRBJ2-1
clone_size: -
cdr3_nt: TGTGCCAGCAGCCCGGAGAGCGGGAACTACAATGAGCAGTTCTTC
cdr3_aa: CASSPESGNYNEQFF

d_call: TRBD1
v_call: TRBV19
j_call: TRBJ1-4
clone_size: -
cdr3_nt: TGTGCCAGTGCCAGGGGGCGTTCGGCAACTAATGAAAAACTGTTTTTT
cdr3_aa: CASARGRSATNEKLFF

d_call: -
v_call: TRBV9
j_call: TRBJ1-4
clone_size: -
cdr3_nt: TGTGCCAGCAGCGCGAGTTTCGCGCTGAATGAAAAACTGTTTTTT
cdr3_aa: CASSASFALNEKLFF

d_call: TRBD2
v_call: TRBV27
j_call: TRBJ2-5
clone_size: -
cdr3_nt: TGTGCCAGCAGTAGAACTAGCGGGGAGTACCAAGAGACCCAGTACTTC
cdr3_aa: CASSRTSGEYQETQYF

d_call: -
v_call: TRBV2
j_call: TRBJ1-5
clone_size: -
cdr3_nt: TGTGCCAGCAGGACTTTTAATCAGCCCCAGCATTTT
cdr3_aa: CASRTFNQPQHF

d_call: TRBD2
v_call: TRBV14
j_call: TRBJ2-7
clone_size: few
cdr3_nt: TGTGCCAGCAGCCAACGGCTAGCGGGAGGGGACGAGCAGTACTTC
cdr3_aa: CASSQRLAGGDEQYF

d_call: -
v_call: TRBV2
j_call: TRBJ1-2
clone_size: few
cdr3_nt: TGTGCCAGCAGTGAACCGAGGGGGAACTATGGCTACACCTTC
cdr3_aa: CASSEPRGNYGYTF

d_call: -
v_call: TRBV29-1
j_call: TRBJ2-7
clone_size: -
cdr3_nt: TGCAGCGTTGAGAACGTCGGAGCCTACGAGCAGTACTTC
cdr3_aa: CSVENVGAYEQYF

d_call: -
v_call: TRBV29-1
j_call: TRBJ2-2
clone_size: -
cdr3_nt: TGCAGCGTTTCGCTTGGTCTTCGGACCGGGGAGCTGTTTTTT
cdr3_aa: CSVSLGLRTGELFF

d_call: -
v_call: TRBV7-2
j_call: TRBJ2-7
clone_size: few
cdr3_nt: TGTGCCAGCAGCTTCGAGGGGAGGTACGAGCAGTACTTC
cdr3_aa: CASSFEGRYEQYF

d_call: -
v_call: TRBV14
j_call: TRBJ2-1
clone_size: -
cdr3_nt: TGTGCCAGCAGCTCACGCGGTCGCTTTCAACCCAATGAGCAGTTCTTC
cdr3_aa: CASSSRGRFQPNEQFF

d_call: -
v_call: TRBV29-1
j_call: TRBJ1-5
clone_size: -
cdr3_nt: TGCAGCGTTGAAGAAGGGGGGGCTGATCAGCCCCAGCATTTT
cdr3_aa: CSVEEGGADQPQHF